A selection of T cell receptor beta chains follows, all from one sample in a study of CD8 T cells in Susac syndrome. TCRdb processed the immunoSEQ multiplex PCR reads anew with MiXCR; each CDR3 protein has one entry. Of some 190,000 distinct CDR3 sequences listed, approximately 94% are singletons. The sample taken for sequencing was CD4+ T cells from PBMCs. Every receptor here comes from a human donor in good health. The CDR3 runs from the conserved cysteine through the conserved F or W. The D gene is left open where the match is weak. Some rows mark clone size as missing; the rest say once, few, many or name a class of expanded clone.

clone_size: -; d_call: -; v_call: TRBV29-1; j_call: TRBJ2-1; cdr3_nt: TGCAGCTGGCGTCGGGGGCATGAGCAGTTCTTC; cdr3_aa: CSWRRGHEQFF
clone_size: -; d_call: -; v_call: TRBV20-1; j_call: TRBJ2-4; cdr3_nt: TGCAGTGCTAGAGATACAGGGAGGGACATTCAGTACTTC; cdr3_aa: CSARDTGRDIQYF
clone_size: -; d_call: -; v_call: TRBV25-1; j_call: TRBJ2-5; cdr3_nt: TGTGCCAGCCAGCCCCGACGAAACCAAGAGACCCAGTACTTC; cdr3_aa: CASQPRRNQETQYF
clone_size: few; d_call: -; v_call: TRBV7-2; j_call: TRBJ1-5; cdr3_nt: TGTGCCAGCAGCCATGGGGTCAATCAGCCCCAGCATTTT; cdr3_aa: CASSHGVNQPQHF
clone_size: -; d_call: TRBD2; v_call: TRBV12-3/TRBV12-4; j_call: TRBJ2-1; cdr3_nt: TGTGCCAGCAGTTTAAGGCGGGGAGGGTACCAAGGCGATGAGCAGTTCTTC; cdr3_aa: CASSLRRGGYQGDEQFF
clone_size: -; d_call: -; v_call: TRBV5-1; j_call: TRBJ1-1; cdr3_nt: TGCGCCAGCAGCTTGGCCCCAGGCATGAACACTGAAGCTTTCTTT; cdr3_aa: CASSLAPGMNTEAFF
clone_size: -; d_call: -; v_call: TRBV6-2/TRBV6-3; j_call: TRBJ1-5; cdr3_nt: TGTGCCAGCAGTTCGATGACGGTTAGCAATCAGCCCCAGCATTTT; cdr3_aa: CASSSMTVSNQPQHF
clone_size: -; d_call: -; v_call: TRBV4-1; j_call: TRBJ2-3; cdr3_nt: TGCGCCAGCAGCCAAGAGCAAGGTACCCCTGTTACGCAGTATTTT; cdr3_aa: CASSQEQGTPVTQYF
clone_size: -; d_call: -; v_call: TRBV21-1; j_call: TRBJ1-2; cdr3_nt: TGTGCCAGCAGCTATGGCTACACCTTC; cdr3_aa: CASSYGYTF
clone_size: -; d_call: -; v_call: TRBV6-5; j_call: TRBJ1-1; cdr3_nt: TGTGCCAGCAGTTACTCAAGGCAGATTGAAGCTTTCTTT; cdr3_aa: CASSYSRQIEAFF
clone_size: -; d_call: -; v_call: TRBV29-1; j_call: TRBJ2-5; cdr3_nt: TGCAGCGTTGAAAAAGTGGAGACCCAGTACTTC; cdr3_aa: CSVEKVETQYF
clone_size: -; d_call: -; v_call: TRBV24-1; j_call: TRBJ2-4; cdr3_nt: TGTGCCAACTGCGAGGTAGTAGAAAACATTCAGTACTTC; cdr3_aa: CANCEVVENIQYF
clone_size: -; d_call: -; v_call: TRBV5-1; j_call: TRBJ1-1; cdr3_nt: TGCGCCAGCAGCTTCGGACAGACTTTCACTGAAGCTTTCTTT; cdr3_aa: CASSFGQTFTEAFF
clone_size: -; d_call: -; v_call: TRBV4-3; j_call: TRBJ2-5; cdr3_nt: TGCGCCAGCAGCCAAGGACTACGCGGCCAGTCCCAAGAGACCCAGTACTTC; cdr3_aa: CASSQGLRGQSQETQYF
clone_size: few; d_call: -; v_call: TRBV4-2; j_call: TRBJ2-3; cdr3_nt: TGTGCCAGCAGCCAAGGGCTGGCGGATACGCAGTATTTT; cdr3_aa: CASSQGLADTQYF
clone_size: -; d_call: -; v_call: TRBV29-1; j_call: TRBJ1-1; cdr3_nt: TGCAGCGTCCTGAGGGGGGCGAACACTGAAGCTTTCTTT; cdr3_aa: CSVLRGANTEAFF
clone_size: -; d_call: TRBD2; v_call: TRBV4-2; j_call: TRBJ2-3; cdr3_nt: TGTGCCAGCAGCCAAGAGGCGGGGGGGCAGACCTATACGCAGTATTTT; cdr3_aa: CASSQEAGGQTYTQYF
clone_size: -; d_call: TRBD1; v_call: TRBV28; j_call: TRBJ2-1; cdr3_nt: TGTGCCAGCAGTACTACAGGGGGCGCGGGATACAATGAGCAGTTCTTC; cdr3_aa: CASSTTGGAGYNEQFF
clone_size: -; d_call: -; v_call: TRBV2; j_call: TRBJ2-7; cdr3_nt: TGTGCCAGCAGTGATGGGGCCTACGAGCAGTACTTC; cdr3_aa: CASSDGAYEQYF
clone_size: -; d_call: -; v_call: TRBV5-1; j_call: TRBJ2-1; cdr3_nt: TGCGCCAGCAGCGGGGGACTCCGAAACAATGAGCAGTTCTTC; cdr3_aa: CASSGGLRNNEQFF
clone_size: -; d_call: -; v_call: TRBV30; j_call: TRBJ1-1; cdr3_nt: TGTGCCCTAGGGCGAGGGGCAGGGAGTGGAGCTTTCTTT; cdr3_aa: CALGRGAGSGAFF
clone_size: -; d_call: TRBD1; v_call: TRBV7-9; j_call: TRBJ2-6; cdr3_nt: TGTGCCAGCAGCCTCAGGGGGCTCTCTCGCTCTGGGGCCAACGTCCTGACTTTC; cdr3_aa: CASSLRGLSRSGANVLTF
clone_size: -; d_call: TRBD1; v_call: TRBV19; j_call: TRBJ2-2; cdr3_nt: TGTGCCAGTAGCCGACAGGGGTTCACCGGGGAGCTGTTTTTT; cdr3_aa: CASSRQGFTGELFF
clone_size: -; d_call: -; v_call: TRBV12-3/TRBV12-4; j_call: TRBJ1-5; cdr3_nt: TGTGCCAGCAGTTTAGTGAAAAATCAGCCCCAGCATTTT; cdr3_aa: CASSLVKNQPQHF
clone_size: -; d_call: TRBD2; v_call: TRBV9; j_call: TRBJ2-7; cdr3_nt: TGTGCCAGCAGCGTAGGCCTAGCGGGTCTCTACGAGCAGTACTTC; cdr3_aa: CASSVGLAGLYEQYF